This T cell receptor (beta chain) was documented in a study of blood T cell repertoires in COVID-19 (dated by TCRdb to about 2020). As for the study more broadly: Samples covering the acute and convalescent phases of COVID-19 were provided by collaborators in the United States, Italy and Spain. The prospective study material was composed of cDNA or gDNA derived from T cells, B-cell-depleted T cells, or PBMCs. Subjects who had been exposed to COVID-19, were actively infected with it, or had recovered from it provided the deeply sampled blood TCRbeta repertoires that made up the dataset. The repertoires were released in a freely available public database intended as a resource for research on the immune response to SARS-CoV-2. Samples came from the ongoing ImmuneRACE study (first 160 participants) plus 1,254 subjects from 6 global collaborators. The sample metadata nearly always contained a de-identified subject ID, COVID-19 status, age in years and sex. Where available, HLA class I and class II types were obtained from metadata supplied by the sample provider rather than from assay-based typing. Results the study describes overall, beyond this receptor: The amount of clinical and demographic metadata varied by source and participant and was provided uncurated.

This clone was recorded only once. This receptor's antigen is unknown. One base away there is no much larger clone; base qualities are not given. TCRbeta CDR3 regions were amplified from genomic DNA by means of the immunoSEQ Assay, a bias-controlled multiplex PCR. In the paper's pipeline: The number of nucleated cells in each sample was estimated from the amplification of reference gene primers within the assay. To quantify the absolute abundance of each unique TCRbeta CDR3 rearrangement, sequence reads were collapsed and filtered. For each sample, productive Simpson clonality was calculated by taking the square root of Simpson's diversity index across productive rearrangements. In its TCRdb copy, this immuneACCESS table keeps in-frame sequences only and misses some clones. Where compared with another copy, unresolved V genes explain less than half of these, and the others have no known cause. The V and J calls and clone size come from that table; D and trimming were worked out from the DNA. The sample includes 80,000 to 100,000 clones, with around 72% observed a single time. Of the sample, around a quarter is held by the ten largest clones.

Each collaborating institution followed its own protocols to collect whole blood in K2EDTA tubes. For TCRbeta analysis, collaborators shipped samples in one of three forms: frozen whole blood, isolated PBMCs, or DNA extracted from either of those sample types. This TCR derives from a man aged 65 to 85 with acute or convalescent COVID-19. Specimen: peripheral blood.

The CDR3 sequence is CASSLDRAGNTIYF. The DNA sequence reads TGTGCCAGCAGCTTGGACAGGGCTGGAAACACCATATATTTT. The V and J segments used are TRBV5-8 and TRBJ1-3; matching of 6 bases hints at TRBD1 as the D gene. CDR1 and CDR2 (SGHTS, YDEGEE) derive from the germline V gene. V is reduced by 0 bases and J by 2 bases, leaving a spacing of 6 bases between them. The CDR3 measures 14 amino acids from cysteine to phenylalanine. The entry retains the CDR3 DNA only, 42 bases that are in frame from base 1.